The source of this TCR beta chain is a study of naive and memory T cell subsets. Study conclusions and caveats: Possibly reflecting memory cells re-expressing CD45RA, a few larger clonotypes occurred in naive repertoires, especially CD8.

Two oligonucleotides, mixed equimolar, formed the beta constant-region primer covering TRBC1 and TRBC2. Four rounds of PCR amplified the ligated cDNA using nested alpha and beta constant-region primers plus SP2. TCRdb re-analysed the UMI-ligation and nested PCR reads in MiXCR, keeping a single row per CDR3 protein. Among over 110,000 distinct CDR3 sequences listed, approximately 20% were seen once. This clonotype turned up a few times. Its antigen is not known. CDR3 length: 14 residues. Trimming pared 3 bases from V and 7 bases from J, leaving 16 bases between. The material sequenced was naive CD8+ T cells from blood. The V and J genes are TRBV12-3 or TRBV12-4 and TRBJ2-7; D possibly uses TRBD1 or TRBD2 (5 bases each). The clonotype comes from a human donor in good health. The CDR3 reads CASSFMGPHEEQYF. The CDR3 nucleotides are TGTGCCAGCAGTTTCATGGGACCCCATGAGGAGCAGTACTTC.